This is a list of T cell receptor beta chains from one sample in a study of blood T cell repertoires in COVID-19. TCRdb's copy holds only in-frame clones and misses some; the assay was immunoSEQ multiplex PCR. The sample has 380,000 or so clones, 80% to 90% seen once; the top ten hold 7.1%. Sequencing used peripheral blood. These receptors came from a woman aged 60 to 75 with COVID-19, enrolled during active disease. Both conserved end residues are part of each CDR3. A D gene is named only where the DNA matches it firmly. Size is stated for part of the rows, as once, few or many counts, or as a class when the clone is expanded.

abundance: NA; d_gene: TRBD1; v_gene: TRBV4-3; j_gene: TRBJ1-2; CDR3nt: TGCGCCAGCAGCCAAGTACAGGGGGCTGGTGGCTACACCTTC; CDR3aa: CASSQVQGAGGYTF
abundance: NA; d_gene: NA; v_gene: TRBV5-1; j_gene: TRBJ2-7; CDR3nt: TGCGCCAGCAGCCCGCTTCCGGATGGGGGCCCTGGAGAGCAGTACTTC; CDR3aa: CASSPLPDGGPGEQYF
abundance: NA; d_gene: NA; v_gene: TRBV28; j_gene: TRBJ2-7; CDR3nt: TGTGCCAGCAGTTCGGGGTACGAGCAGTACTTC; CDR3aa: CASSSGYEQYF
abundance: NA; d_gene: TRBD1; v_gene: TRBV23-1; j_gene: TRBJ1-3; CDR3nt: TGCGCCAGCAGTCAATCCGGGACAGGGTACCCTGGAAACACCATATATTTT; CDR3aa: CASSQSGTGYPGNTIYF
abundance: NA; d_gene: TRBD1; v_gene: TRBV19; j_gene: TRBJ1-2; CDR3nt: TGTGCCAGTAGTATCCTGGAGGGGGCTGAATTTAACTATGGCTACACCTTC; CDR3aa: CASSILEGAEFNYGYTF
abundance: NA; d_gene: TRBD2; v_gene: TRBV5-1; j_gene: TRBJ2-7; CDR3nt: TGCGCCAGCTGCAATCCTTTCGGCGGGGGCGAGCAGTACTTC; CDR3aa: CASCNPFGGGEQYF
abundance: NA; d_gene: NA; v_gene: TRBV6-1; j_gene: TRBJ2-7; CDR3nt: TGTGCCAGCAGTGCCACCGCCCCCCGACTAGGAACGGGCTACGAGCAGTACTTC; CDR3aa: CASSATAPRLGTGYEQYF
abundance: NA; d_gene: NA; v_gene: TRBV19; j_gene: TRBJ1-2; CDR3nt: TGTGCCAGTAGACGGGTCTCAACTAACTATGGCTACACCTTC; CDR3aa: CASRRVSTNYGYTF
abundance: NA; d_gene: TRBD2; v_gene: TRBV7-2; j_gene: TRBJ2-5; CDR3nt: TGTGCCAGCAGCCCGGGACTAGCGGAAGAGACCCAGTACTTC; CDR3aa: CASSPGLAEETQYF
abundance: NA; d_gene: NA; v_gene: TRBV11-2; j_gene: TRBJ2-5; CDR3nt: TGTGCCAGCAGCTTACCGGAGGGCCTGTCCCAGTACTTC; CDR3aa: CASSLPEGLSQYF
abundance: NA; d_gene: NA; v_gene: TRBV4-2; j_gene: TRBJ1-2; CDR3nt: TGTGCCAGCAGCCAAGGCTCCCAGGCAGACTATGGCTACACCTTC; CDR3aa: CASSQGSQADYGYTF
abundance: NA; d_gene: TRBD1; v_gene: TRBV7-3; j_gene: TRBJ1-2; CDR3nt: TGTGCCAGCAGCCTCCCCGGGACAGGGGAAGGCTACACCTTC; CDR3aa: CASSLPGTGEGYTF
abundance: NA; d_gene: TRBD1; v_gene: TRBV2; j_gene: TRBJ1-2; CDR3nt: TGTGCCAGCAGTCTTACGGACAGGGGAAGTGGCTACACCTTC; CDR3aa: CASSLTDRGSGYTF
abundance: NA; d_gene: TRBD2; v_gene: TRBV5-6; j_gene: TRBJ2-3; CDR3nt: TGTGCCAGCAGCCCCGGGGGGGGATTCACAGATACGCAGTATTTT; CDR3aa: CASSPGGGFTDTQYF
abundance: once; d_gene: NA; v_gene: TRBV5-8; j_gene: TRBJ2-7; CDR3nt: TGTGCCAGCAGCCAACCGGACTCCTACTCCTACGAGCAGTACTTC; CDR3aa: CASSQPDSYSYEQYF
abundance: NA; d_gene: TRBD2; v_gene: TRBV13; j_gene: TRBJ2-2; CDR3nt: TGTGCCAGCAGCTCAAGGACTAGCGGGGGGGCGAACACCGGGGAGCTGTTTTTT; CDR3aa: CASSSRTSGGANTGELFF
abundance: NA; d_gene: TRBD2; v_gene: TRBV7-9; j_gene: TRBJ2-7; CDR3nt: TGTGCCACCCAGGGACTAGCGGGGGAAAGTGAGCAGTACTTC; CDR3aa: CATQGLAGESEQYF
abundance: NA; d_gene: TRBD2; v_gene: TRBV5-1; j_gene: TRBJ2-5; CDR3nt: TGCGCCAGCAGCTCCGGGAGCGGGGGCCTCAAAGAGACCCAGTACTTC; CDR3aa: CASSSGSGGLKETQYF
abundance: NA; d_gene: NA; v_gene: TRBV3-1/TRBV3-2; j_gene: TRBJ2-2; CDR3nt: TGTGCCAGCAGCCGCCGACTAGACACCGGGGAGCTGTTTTTT; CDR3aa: CASSRRLDTGELFF
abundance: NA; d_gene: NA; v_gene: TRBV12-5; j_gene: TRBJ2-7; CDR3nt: TGTGCTAGTGCCCGCGGGGACTACGAGCAGTACTTC; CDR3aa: CASARGDYEQYF
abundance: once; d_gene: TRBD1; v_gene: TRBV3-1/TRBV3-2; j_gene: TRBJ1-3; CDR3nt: TGTGCCAGCAGTGAACAGGGGTCTGGAAACACCATATATTTT; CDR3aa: CASSEQGSGNTIYF
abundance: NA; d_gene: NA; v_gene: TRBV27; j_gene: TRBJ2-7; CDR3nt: TGTGCCAGCGGACACTCCTACGAGCAGTACTTC; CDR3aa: CASGHSYEQYF
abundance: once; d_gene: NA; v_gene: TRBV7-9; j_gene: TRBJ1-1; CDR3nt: TGTGCCAGCAGCCCTCCCCAGGGTTTGGCTGAAGCTTTCTTT; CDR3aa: CASSPPQGLAEAFF
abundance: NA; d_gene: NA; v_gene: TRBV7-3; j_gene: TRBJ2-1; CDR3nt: TGTGCCAGCAGCCTACCCCAGGGGGGCCCTTACAATGAGCAGTTCTTC; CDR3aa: CASSLPQGGPYNEQFF
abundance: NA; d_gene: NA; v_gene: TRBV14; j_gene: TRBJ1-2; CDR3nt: TGTGCCAGCAGCCAGACAGGTGACTATGGCTACACCTTC; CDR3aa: CASSQTGDYGYTF
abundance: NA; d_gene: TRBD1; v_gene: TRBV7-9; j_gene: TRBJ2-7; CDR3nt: TGTGCCAGCACCACGGGACAGGGCTACGAGCAGTACTTC; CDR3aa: CASTTGQGYEQYF
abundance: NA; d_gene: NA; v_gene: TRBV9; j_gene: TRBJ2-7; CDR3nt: TGTGCCAGCAGCGTAGATAACTATCTGTACGAGCAGTACTTC; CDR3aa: CASSVDNYLYEQYF
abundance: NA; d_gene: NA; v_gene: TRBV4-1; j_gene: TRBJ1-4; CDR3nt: TGCGCCAGCAGCCAAGACAGGGCGAATGAAAAACTGTTTTTT; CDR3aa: CASSQDRANEKLFF
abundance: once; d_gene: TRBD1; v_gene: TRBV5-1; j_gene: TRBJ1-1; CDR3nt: TGCGCCAGCAGCGACGGGACAGGAGCGCACGCGGACACTGAAGCTTTCTTT; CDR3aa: CASSDGTGAHADTEAFF
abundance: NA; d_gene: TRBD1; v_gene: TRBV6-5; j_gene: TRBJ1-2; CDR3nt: TGTGCCAGCAGTTACTCATCCGGGACAGGGACGTATGGCTACACCTTC; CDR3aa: CASSYSSGTGTYGYTF
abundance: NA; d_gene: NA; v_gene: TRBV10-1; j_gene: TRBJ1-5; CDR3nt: TGCGCCAGCAGTCTACAGGGAAATCAGCCCCAGCATTTT; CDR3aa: CASSLQGNQPQHF
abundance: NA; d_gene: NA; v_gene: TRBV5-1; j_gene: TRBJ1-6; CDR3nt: TGCGCCAGCAGCCTGCCCGGGATCAGCTCACCCCTCCACTTT; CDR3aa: CASSLPGISSPLHF
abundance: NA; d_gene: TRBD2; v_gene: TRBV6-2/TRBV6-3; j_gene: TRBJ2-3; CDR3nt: TGTGCCAGCAGCAGGCGGGGGGGCCGCACAGATACGCAGTATTTT; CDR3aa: CASSRRGGRTDTQYF
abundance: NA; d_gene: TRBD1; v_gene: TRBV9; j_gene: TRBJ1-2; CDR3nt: TGTGCCAGCAGCAACCGGGACAGAGCTAACTATGGCTACACCTTC; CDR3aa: CASSNRDRANYGYTF
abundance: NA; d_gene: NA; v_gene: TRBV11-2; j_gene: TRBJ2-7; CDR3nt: TGTGCCAGCAGCCGAATCGACGGGGTACCCTACGAGCAGTACTTC; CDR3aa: CASSRIDGVPYEQYF